Listed below are T cell receptor beta chains from one sample, sequenced in a study of graft-versus-host responses after intestinal transplantation. These receptors have no identified antigens. Measured with immunoSEQ multiplex PCR; TCRdb has only the in-frame clones, and not every one. The sample shows about 120,000 clones, around 95% of them seen only once. The input for sequencing was unstimulated CD8+ T cells sorted from spleen or lymph node cells, taken before intestinal transplant. The origin of the receptors is a human donor who received an intestinal transplant. Both conserved end residues are part of each CDR3.

>TRBV7-9
CASSPTNQPQHF
>TRBV19
CASRPGQGLREQFF
>TRBV6-5
CASSSGTSYNEQFF
>TRBV7-8
CASSESETQYF
>TRBV14
CASSFTGQYNEKLFF
>TRBV5-6
CASSLEGTYEQYF
>TRBV10-3
CASATSSYEQYF
>TRBV7-7
CASSHYQASGIETQYF
>TRBV19
CASSTGQNTEAFF
>TRBV14
CASSPPRTGFGTEAFF